This entry concerns a single T cell receptor (beta chain). The antigen is unknown. Data came from immunoSEQ multiplex PCR; TCRdb stores just in-frame clones and leaves some out. The table has 20,000 to 30,000 clones, roughly nine tenths seen once; the top ten hold about 1%. This sample is part of a study of T cells in localized non-small cell lung cancer. V was clipped by 1 base and J by 2 bases; unmatched bases: 10. CDR3 length: 19 residues. Germline CDR1 is SGHDT and CDR2 is YYEEEE. The study's findings and limits: Compared with tumor, uninvolved adjacent lung displayed greater T cell clonality, ranking highest overall.

V is TRBV5-6 and J is TRBJ2-2, with TRBD1 matching over 11 bases. The sequencing used peripheral blood, collected before any cancer treatment. The clonotype comes from a woman between 40 and 69 years old with stage I lung adenocarcinoma. The CDR3 sequence is CASSLWTGGGYSNTGELFF. The CDR3 DNA reads as TGTGCCAGCAGCTTGTGGACAGGGGGCGGCTATTCTAACACCGGGGAGCTGTTTTTT.